This T cell receptor (beta chain) stems from a study of shared clonotypes between healthy human individuals (dated by TCRdb to the early 2020s). With respect to the entire study: The cohort included a few men and a couple of women between 18 and 49 years of age. For each donor, CD4 naive and CD4 memory were each run on three plates, CD8 naive on two plates, and CD8 memory on one plate. To estimate repertoire size and how much clonotype sharing occurs between individuals, the study deeply sequenced the blood TCR repertoires of several healthy adults. To increase sequencing depth and limit assay-specific biases, different laboratories used diverse techniques to prepare libraries and sequence TCR repertoires. Leukapheresis yielded between about 0.85 and 10 billion PBMCs per donor. Beyond this particular receptor, the publication reports: Only blood was sampled, and tissue TCR repertoires likely differ from those in blood. Clonotypes shared by all four sorted-subset donors showed higher generation probabilities than non-shared clonotypes. Across a few donors, about 4.5% of naive CD4, approximately 3.6% of naive CD8, around 2.1% of memory CD4, and 0.4% to 0.45% of memory CD8 clonotypes were shared. The genetic and exposure-history diversity represented was limited by the small number of donors. Rarefaction of sorted-subset datasets indicated incomplete sequencing despite the large sequencing depth. Based on pairwise subsampling, the degree of clonotype sharing among donors was expected to be affected by sequencing depth. Estimated clonotype richness was generally larger for naive than for memory subsets.

Comments on this clone: The antigen this receptor binds is unknown. Base qualities are missing; no much larger clone stands one base away.

Donors were healthy HIV-negative adults with no recently reported acute infections or vaccinations. Only Caucasian adults living in Nashville, Tennessee, USA were represented among the donors. Magnetic negative selection was used to enrich CD4+ T cells, after which naive cells were positively selected on CD45RA and the negative fraction became the memory subset. Blood was collected by leukapheresis, and PBMCs were isolated by Ficoll-Histopaque density gradient centrifugation and then cryopreserved in liquid nitrogen vapor phase. Analytical flow cytometry was used to check the purity and quantity of each magnetically sorted T cell population. Genomic DNA was isolated from each sorted fraction and quantified by UV absorbance on a Nanodrop 2000c. Using the deep immunoSEQ assay, TCR CDR3 regions were amplified from genomic DNA by multiplex PCR. Genomic DNA extracted from each cell subset was distributed evenly over all wells of several immunoSEQ 96-well plates, and each plate served as one replicate. For sorted subsets, roughly 190 ng of genomic DNA, equivalent to about 30,000 T cell genomes, went into each replicate PCR. Purified libraries were quantified with a Qubit 3.0 fluorometer, sized on a Bioanalyzer 2100, and re-quantified with the KAPA Library Quantification kit. A separate single-read 150-cycle Illumina NextSeq 550 flow cell was used to sequence each immunoSEQ 96-well plate. On the authors' methods: Because the immunoSEQ output included only junctional sequences and no quality scores, the filtering could not be the same as the filtering used for full-length reads. Sequences were annotated with PyIR, a Python wrapper for IgBLAST v1.9, and V/J genes and CDR3 were assigned using IMGT germline references. Reads were removed for weak V/J assignments (E-value above 1e-6), missing CDR3, stop codons, out-of-frame junctions, or ambiguous translated residues. A V3J clonotype was defined by an identical inferred V gene, J gene, and CDR3 amino acid sequence. To compute the percentage overlap between repertoires, the number of shared unique clonotypes was divided by the size of the smaller repertoire. Three approaches were used to assess repertoire richness: RTK rarefaction, the Chao1 estimator, and Recon v2.1 estimates of unobserved clonotypes. OLGA was used to compute generation probabilities for all TCRbeta clonotypes that the gDNA method yielded from a handful of donors. The table comes from immuneACCESS by way of TCRdb, which keeps in-frame sequences with V and J called. Part of the clones is missing from these tables; in studies checked, under half for an unresolved V gene and the rest for unknown reasons. Clone size and the V and J calls come from that table; the DNA yielded D and trimming. The sample table lists some 2.4 million clones, roughly 93% of them with a count of one. Together, the top ten hold 0.36% of the sample.

Trimming accounts for 7 bases at V and 0 bases at J, while the number of junction bases matched to no gene is 6. CDR1 and CDR2 are read off the germline V gene as SGHTA and FQGNSA. From its cysteine to its phenylalanine, the CDR3 spans 14 amino acids. The entry retains the CDR3 DNA only, 42 bases that are in frame from base 1. The chain couples TRBV7-2 to TRBJ2-7, with 7 bases in between that match TRBD1. The receptor was isolated from a man between 18 and 35 years old in good health. Some clones in this sample may be carry-over from other donors' samples. Input material: naive CD4+ T cells from PBMCs. The cell subset or site label here, explained by the study, means: CD45RA+ positively selected. The CDR3 region has the sequence CASTRDSSSYEQYF. The bases are TGTGCCAGCACCCGGGACAGTAGCTCCTACGAGCAGTACTTC.